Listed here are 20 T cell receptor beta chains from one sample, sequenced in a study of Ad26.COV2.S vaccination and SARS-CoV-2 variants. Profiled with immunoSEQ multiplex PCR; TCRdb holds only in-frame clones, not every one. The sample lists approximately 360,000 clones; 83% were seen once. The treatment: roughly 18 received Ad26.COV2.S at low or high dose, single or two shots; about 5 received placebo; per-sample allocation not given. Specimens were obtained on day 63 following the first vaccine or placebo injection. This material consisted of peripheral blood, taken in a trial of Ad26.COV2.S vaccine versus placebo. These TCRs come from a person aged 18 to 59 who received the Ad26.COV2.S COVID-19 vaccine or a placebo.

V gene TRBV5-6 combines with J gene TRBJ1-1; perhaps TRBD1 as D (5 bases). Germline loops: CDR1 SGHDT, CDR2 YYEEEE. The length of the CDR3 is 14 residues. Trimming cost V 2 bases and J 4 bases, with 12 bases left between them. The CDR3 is CASSFGPGGTEAFF. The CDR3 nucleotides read TGTGCCAGCAGCTTCGGTCCCGGGGGCACTGAAGCTTTCTTT.

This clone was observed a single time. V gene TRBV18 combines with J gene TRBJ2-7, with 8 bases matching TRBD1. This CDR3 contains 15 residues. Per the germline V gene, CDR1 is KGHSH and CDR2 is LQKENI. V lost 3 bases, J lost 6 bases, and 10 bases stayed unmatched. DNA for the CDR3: TGTGCCAGCTCACCGATGGGACAGGCAGGGGGCGAGCAGTACTTC. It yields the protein CASSPMGQAGGEQYF.

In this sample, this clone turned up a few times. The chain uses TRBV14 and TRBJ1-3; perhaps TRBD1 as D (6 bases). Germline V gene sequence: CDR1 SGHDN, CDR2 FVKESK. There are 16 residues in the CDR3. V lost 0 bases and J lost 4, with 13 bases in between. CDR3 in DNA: TGTGCCAGCAGCCAAGATGCAGGGGCGCGAGGAAACACCATATATTTT. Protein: CASSQDAGARGNTIYF.

CDR3 amino acids: CASSQSAGAGDQPQHF. The CDR3 coding sequence is TGTGCCAGCAGCCAATCGGCAGGGGCGGGTGATCAGCCCCAGCATTTT. The chain recombines TRBV16 with TRBJ1-5; perhaps TRBD1 as D (6 bases). There are 16 residues in the CDR3. Per the germline V gene, CDR1 is KGHSY and CDR2 is FQNENV. The V gene lost 0 bases and the J gene lost 5 bases, with 14 bases spanning the gap.

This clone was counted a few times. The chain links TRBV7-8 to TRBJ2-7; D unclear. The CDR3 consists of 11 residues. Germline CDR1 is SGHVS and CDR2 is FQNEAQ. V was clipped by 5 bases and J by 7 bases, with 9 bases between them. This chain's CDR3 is CASSPKLEQYF. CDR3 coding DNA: TGTGCCAGCAGCCCCAAGCTAGAGCAGTACTTC.

DNA of the CDR3: TGTGCCAGCAGTTTGGGGCAGGGGTTTGGCTACACCTTC. Translation gives CASSLGQGFGYTF. This rearrangement joins TRBV12-3 or TRBV12-4 to TRBJ1-2; maybe TRBD1 (6 bases). Trimming stripped 3 bases from V and 7 bases from J, with 12 bases between. The CDR3 consists of 13 residues.

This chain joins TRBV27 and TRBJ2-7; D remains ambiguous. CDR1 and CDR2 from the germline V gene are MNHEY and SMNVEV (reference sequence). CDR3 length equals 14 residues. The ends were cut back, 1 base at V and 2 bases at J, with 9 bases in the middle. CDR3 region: CASSLLGSTYEQYF. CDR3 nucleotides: TGTGCCAGCAGTTTATTAGGCAGCACCTACGAGCAGTACTTC.

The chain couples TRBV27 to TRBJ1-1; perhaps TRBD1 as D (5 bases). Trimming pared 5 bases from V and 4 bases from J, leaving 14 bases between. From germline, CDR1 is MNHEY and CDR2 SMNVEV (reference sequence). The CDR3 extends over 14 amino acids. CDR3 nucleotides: TGTGCCAGCAGTCAGCGGGGCCCAGTCACTGAAGCTTTCTTT. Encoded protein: CASSQRGPVTEAFF.

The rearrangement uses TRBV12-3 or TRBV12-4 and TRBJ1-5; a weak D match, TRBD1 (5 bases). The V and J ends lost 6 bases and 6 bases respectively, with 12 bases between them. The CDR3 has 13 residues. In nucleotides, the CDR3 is TGTGCCAGCAGATATGGGGGGGGTCAGCCCCAGCATTTT. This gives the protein CASRYGGGQPQHF.

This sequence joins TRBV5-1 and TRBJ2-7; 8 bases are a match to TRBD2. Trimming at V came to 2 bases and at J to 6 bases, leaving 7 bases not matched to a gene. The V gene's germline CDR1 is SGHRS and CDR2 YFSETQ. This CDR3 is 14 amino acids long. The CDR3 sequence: CASSFSGSGAEQYF. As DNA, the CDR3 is TGCGCCAGCAGCTTCAGCGGGAGTGGGGCCGAGCAGTACTTC.

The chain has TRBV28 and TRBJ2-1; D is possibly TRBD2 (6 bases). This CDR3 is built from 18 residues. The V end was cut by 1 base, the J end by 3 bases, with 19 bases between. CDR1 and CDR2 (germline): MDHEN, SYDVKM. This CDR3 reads CASSLFSLRDLIYNEQFF. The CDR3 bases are TGTGCCAGCAGTTTATTCTCGCTCCGGGACTTAATCTACAATGAGCAGTTCTTC.

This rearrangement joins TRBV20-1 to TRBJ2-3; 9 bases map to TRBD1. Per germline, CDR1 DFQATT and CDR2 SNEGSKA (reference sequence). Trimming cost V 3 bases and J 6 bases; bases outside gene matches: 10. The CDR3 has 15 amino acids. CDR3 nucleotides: TGCAGTGCTAGTCTGACAGGGGGTAGCCGGGATACGCAGTATTTT. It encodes CSASLTGGSRDTQYF.

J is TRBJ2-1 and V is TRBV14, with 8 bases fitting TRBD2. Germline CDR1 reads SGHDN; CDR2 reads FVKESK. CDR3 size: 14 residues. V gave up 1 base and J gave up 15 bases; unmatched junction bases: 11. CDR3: CASSQVAGTGNLFF. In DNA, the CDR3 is TGTGCCAGCAGCCAAGTAGCGGGAACGGGAAATCTGTTCTTC. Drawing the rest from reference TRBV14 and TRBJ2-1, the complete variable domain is EAGVTQFPSHSVIEKGQTVTLRCDPISGHDNLYWYRRVMGKEIKFLLHFVKESKQDESGMPNNRFLAERTGGTYSTLKVQPAELEDSGVYFCASSQVAGTGNLFFGPGTRLTVL.

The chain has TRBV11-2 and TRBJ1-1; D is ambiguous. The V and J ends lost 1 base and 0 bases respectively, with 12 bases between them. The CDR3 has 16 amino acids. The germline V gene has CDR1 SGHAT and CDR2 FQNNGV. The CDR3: CASSLGSTVMNTEAFF. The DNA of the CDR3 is TGTGCCAGCAGCTTAGGTTCAACAGTCATGAACACTGAAGCTTTCTTT.

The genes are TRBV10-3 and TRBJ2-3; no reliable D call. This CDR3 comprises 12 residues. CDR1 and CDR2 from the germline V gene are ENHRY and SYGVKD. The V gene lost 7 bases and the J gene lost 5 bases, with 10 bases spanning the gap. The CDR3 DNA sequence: TGTGCCATCAATCAGGATGGAGATACGCAGTATTTT. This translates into CAINQDGDTQYF.

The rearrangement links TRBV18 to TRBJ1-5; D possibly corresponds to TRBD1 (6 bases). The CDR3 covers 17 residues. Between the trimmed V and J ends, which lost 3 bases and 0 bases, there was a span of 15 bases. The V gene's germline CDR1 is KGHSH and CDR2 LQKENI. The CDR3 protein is CASSPYGGGYSNQPQHF. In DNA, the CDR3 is TGTGCCAGCTCACCTTACGGGGGCGGCTATAGCAATCAGCCCCAGCATTTT. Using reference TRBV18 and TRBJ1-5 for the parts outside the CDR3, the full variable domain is NAGVMQNPRHLVRRRGQEARLRCSPMKGHSHVYWYRQLPEEGLKFMVYLQKENIIDESGMPKERFSAEFPKEGPSILRIQQVVRGDSAAYFCASSPYGGGYSNQPQHFGDGTRLSIL.

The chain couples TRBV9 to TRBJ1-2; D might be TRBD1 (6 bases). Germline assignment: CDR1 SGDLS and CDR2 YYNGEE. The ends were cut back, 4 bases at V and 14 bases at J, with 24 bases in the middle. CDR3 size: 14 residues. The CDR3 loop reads CASSPALKPTGLTF. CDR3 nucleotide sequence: TGTGCCAGCAGCCCAGCCCTTAAACCGACAGGTCTTACCTTC.

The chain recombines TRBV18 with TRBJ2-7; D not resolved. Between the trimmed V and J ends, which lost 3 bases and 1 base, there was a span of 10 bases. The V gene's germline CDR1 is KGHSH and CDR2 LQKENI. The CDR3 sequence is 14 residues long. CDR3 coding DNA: TGTGCCAGCTCACCGGGTGCGACTTCCTACGAGCAGTACTTC. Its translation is CASSPGATSYEQYF.

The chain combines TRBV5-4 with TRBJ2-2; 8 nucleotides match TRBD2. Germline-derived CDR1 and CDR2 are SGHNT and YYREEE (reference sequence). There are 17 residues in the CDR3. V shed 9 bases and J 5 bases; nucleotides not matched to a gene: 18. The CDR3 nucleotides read TGTGCCACAGGAGGTCCGGGAGGGATGGCGGGAACCGGGGAGCTGTTTTTT. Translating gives CATGGPGGMAGTGELFF.

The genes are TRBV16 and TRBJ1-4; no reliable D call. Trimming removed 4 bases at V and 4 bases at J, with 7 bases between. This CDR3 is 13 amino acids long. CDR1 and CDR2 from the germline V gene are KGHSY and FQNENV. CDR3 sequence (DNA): TGTGCCAGCAGCCCCTACCATAATGAAAAACTGTTTTTT. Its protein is CASSPYHNEKLFF. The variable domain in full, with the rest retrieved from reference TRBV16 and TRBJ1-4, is GEEVAQTPKHLVRGEGQKAKLYCAPIKGHSYVFWYQQVLKNEFKFLISFQNENVFDETGMPKERFSAKCLPNSPCSLEIQATKLEDSAVYFCASSPYHNEKLFFGSGTQLSVL.